This T cell receptor beta chain was found in a study of a mutant IDH1 vaccine in newly diagnosed glioma. Overall study context: Patients received vaccination from 4-6 weeks after radiotherapy alone, or with temozolomide cycles. Patients arrived already treated with radiotherapy, temozolomide, or both, most having had both.

V was shortened by 3 bases and J by 1 base, with 10 bases between the two germline ends. The CDR3 spans 14 residues. CDR1 is SGHRS and CDR2 is YFSETQ in the germline V gene. Libraries were prepared by immunoSEQ multiplex PCR; TCRdb keeps only in-frame clonotypes and omits some of them. The sample lists roughly 35,000 clones; around 75% were seen once. Time point defined: week 47, end of study. Doses consisted of 300 ug of mutant IDH1 20-mer peptide each, paired with topical imiquimod. A note on this clone: The antigen remains undetermined.

This TCR derives from a man aged 40-49 years with glioma. V is TRBV5-1 and J is TRBJ2-5, with D tentatively TRBD1 (6 bases). The specimen was PBMCs, collected from a glioma patient whose treatment included an IDH1 peptide vaccine. In nucleotides, the CDR3 is TGCGCCAGCAGCTGGGGGCGGACCCAAGAGACCCAGTACTTC. This codes for CASSWGRTQETQYF.